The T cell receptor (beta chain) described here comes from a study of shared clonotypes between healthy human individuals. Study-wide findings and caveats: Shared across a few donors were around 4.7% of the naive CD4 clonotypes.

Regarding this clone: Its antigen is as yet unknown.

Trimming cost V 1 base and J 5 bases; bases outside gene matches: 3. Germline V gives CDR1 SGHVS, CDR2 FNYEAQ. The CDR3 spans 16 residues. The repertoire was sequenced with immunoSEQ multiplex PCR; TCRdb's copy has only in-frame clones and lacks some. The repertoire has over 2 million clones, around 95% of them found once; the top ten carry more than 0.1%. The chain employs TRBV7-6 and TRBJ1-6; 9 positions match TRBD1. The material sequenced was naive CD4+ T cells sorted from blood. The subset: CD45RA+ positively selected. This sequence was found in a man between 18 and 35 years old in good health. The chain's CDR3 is CASSLGGTGNNSPLHF. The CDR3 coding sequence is TGTGCCAGCAGCTTAGGAGGGACAGGGAATAATTCACCCCTCCACTTT.